The TCR beta chain under discussion was sequenced for a study of regulatory T cells in long-lasting Graves disease. In the study overall: Patients newly diagnosed with Graves' had been on antithyroid drugs for under 3 months.

The authors built TCR beta libraries using iRepertoire HTBI primers and Arm-PCR of CDR3 regions. TCRdb analysed the multiplex PCR reads with MiXCR anew, one entry per CDR3 protein. This sample has under 700,000 distinct CDR3 sequences, with about 16% found just once. This CDR3 spans 12 amino acids. The ends were cut back, 10 bases at V and 4 bases at J, with 13 bases in the middle. Germline V gene data show CDR1 as LNHDA and CDR2 as SQIVND (reference sequence). This clonotype was detected only a few times. Regarding time point: newly diagnosed GD, antithyroid drugs for less than 3 months. Construction of the TCR library relied on RNA isolated from PBMCs. The same data also went into a second study, on T cells in Graves' hyperthyroidism and ophthalmopathy. This second study notes: Most thyroid clonotypes with frequency above 0.001 were detected in blood.

The V call is TRBV19, the J call TRBJ1-1; the D is unclear. This clonotype was obtained from a woman aged 35-65 years with Graves disease. Specimen: peripheral blood mononuclear cells (PBMCs), collected at new diagnosis, from a patient treated with antithyroid drugs. The CDR3 protein is CATRRGFTEAFF. CDR3 coding DNA: TGTGCCACCAGAAGAGGTTTCACTGAAGCTTTCTTT.